This T cell receptor beta chain is drawn from a study of graft-versus-host responses after intestinal transplantation. Background on the study: Each of the recipients got a multivisceral, liver-intestinal, or isolated intestinal transplant.

Clones were read by immunoSEQ multiplex PCR, and TCRdb kept only the in-frame ones, dropping some. The repertoire holds tens of thousands of clones, with about 89% as singletons. This clone was found once. This CDR3 has 13 amino acids. Germline V gene sequence: CDR1 MNHNY, CDR2 SVGAGI (reference sequence). Unmatched junction bases numbered 0, after V lost 6 bases and J lost 5 bases. The chain recombines TRBV6-6 with TRBJ1-6, with TRBD1 identical over 8 bases. The sample consisted of PBMCs, taken 650 to 680 days after intestinal transplant. The TCR was taken from a human patient who received an intestinal transplant, so some T cells may come from the graft donor. Here the CDR3 DNA reads TGTGCCAGCAGGGACAGGGATAATTCACCCCTCCACTTT. Translating it yields CASRDRDNSPLHF.